The source of this T cell receptor beta chain is a study of blood T cell repertoires in COVID-19. Study details: Researchers got acute and convalescent COVID-19 samples from the United States, Italy and Spain. Nucleic acid was either cDNA or gDNA, and it came from T cells, B-cell-depleted T cells, or PBMCs.

Patients from Seattle were sampled longitudinally, starting during active infection. This CDR3 is 15 amino acids long. The germline V gene has CDR1 LGHDT and CDR2 YNNKEL (reference sequence). V trimming: 4 bases; J trimming: 6 bases; junction bases outside the gene matches: 8. In the original processing: Estimated nucleated cell counts came from reference gene primer amplification. Method: immunoSEQ multiplex PCR; TCRdb's copy keeps in-frame clones and lacks some. That table gives V, J and clone size, and the DNA gave D and trimming. The data contain 450,000 or so clones, around 91% of them singletons.

The genes are TRBV3-1 (or the pseudogene TRBV3-2) and TRBJ2-2; TRBD1 matches at 7 bases. What was sequenced was peripheral blood. This receptor was obtained from a woman between 40 and 50 years old with COVID-19, enrolled during active disease. The CDR3 loop is CASSPRDSRPGELFF. DNA for the CDR3: TGTGCCAGCAGCCCCCGGGACAGTCGGCCCGGGGAGCTGTTTTTT.